This TCR beta chain emerged from a study of T cell responses to AZD1222 COVID-19 vaccine. Study-level findings and limits: Spike-specific TCR breadth rose after two AZD1222 doses, and depth rose as well. After the peak T cell response, and only then, were repertoires sampled.

The assay was immunoSEQ multiplex PCR, and TCRdb's table has in-frame clones only and misses some. This repertoire shows approximately 110,000 clones, approximately 90% found once; its top ten account for around 7.5%. A word on this clone: Its specificity is unknown.

CDR1 and CDR2 (germline): SGHAT, FQNNGV. The CDR3 totals 14 residues. V lost 0 bases to trimming and J lost 9 bases; unmatched junction nucleotides: 6. Sequences were derived from peripheral blood, sampled on day 0 of AZD1222 vaccination. The chain joins TRBV11-2 to TRBJ1-1; TRBD1 matches at 8 bases. This TCR came from an adult in good health. CDR3 coding DNA: TGTGCCAGCAGCTTAGAGGACAGGGTAGGAAAAGCTTTCTTT. It codes for CASSLEDRVGKAFF.